These 14 T cell receptor beta chains were sequenced from one sample in a study of shared T cell receptors in the human thymus. The assay was immunoSEQ multiplex PCR, and TCRdb's table has in-frame clones only and misses some. Of approximately 730,000 clones in the sample, 80% to 90% were seen once. These data were also reused for a study on human thymus T cells.

Sequenced sample: thymocytes. The receptors come from a girl under three years old with a congenital heart defect.

Here the CDR3 reads CATSRVRWTGTDTQYF. The CDR3, as DNA: TGTGCCACCAGCAGAGTTCGGTGGACTGGCACAGATACGCAGTATTTT. This chain links TRBV15 with TRBJ2-3; tentative D call: TRBD2 (5 bases). In germline, CDR1 is LNHNV, CDR2 YYDKDF (reference sequence). The CDR3 sequence is 16 residues long. V was cut by 1 base and J by 1 base, with 12 bases left in between.

V and J are TRBV7-2 and TRBJ2-3, with 7 nucleotides matching TRBD2. In germline, CDR1 is SGHTA, CDR2 FQGNSA. Trimming at V came to 1 base and at J to 4 bases, leaving 8 bases not matched to a gene. The CDR3 is made up of 16 amino acids. Written as DNA, the CDR3 is TGTGCCAGCAGCTTAGTAGAGTTAGCGGGCGCAGATACGCAGTATTTT. Amino acids: CASSLVELAGADTQYF.

The V and J genes are TRBV5-6 and TRBJ1-2, with D maybe TRBD1 (5 bases). Trimming stripped 0 bases from V and 4 bases from J, with 13 bases between. Germline values: CDR1 SGHDT, CDR2 YYEEEE. The CDR3 is 15 amino acids. DNA of the CDR3: TGTGCCAGCAGCTTGGCCCCAGGGCCCTTCTATGGCTACACCTTC. This encodes CASSLAPGPFYGYTF.

The chain couples TRBV7-9 to TRBJ1-6; TRBD1 might be the D (5 bases). The V and J ends lost 1 base and 11 bases respectively, with 12 bases between them. This CDR3 has 14 residues. The V gene's germline CDR1 is SEHNR and CDR2 FQNEAQ (reference sequence). CDR3 sequence reads: CASSLVGRGTPLHF. The CDR3 nucleotides read TGTGCCAGCAGCTTAGTGGGGCGGGGAACACCCCTCCACTTT.

The rearrangement joins TRBV7-2 to TRBJ2-3; D remains ambiguous. This CDR3 is built from 12 residues. Deletions cut 5 bases from V and 0 bases from J, with 3 bases between. The V gene's germline CDR1 is SGHTA and CDR2 FQGNSA. The CDR3 loop is CASSTSTDTQYF. The CDR3 DNA sequence: TGTGCCAGCAGCACTAGCACAGATACGCAGTATTTT.

The V and J genes are TRBV5-5 and TRBJ2-1; TRBD2 aligns across 13 bases. In germline, CDR1 is SGHKS, CDR2 YYEKEE (reference sequence). V gave up 4 bases and J gave up 2 bases; unmatched junction bases: 6. The CDR3 totals 17 residues. In nucleotides, the CDR3 is TGTGCCAGCAGCCAAAGGACTAGCGGGGGTACCTACAATGAGCAGTTCTTC. It encodes CASSQRTSGGTYNEQFF.

This clone has a single count. The chain joins TRBV5-4 to TRBJ1-1, with 8 bases aligning to TRBD1. CDR3 length: 16 amino acids. J lost 3 bases, V lost 4 bases, and 11 bases had no gene match. Looked up from germline, CDR1 is SGHNT and CDR2 is YYREEE (reference sequence). The CDR3 DNA sequence: TGTGCCAGCAGCGCAGAAAAGGACAGGGTGGACACTGAAGCTTTCTTT. Translating it yields CASSAEKDRVDTEAFF.

In this sample, this clone turned up a few times. The CDR3: CAWSGPTGKDYGYTF. As DNA, the CDR3 is TGTGCCTGGAGTGGACCGACAGGGAAAGACTATGGCTACACCTTC. The chain joins TRBV30 to TRBJ1-2; 7 nucleotides agree with TRBD1. CDR1 is GTSNPN and CDR2 is SVGIG in the germline V gene (reference sequence). The trim removed 1 base at V and 3 bases at J, leaving 8 bases unmatched. This CDR3 is 15 amino acids long.

The genes are TRBV6-5 and TRBJ1-2; D unclear. CDR1 and CDR2 (germline): MNHEY, SVGAGI. This CDR3 has 16 amino acids. Trimming left V 4 bases short and J 5 bases short, with 20 bases between. The CDR3 sequence: CASSWRTSGTEYGYTF. DNA of the CDR3: TGTGCCAGCAGTTGGCGAACATCGGGAACAGAATATGGCTACACCTTC.

The rearrangement uses TRBV18 and TRBJ2-2; maybe TRBD1 (5 bases). V was cut by 3 bases and J by 3 bases, with 11 bases left in between. Germline CDR1 reads KGHSH; CDR2 reads LQKENI. The CDR3 runs to 15 residues. The CDR3: CASSPGQGHTGELFF. The DNA for the CDR3 is TGTGCCAGCTCACCCGGCCAGGGTCACACCGGGGAGCTGTTTTTT.

The table lists this clone with a count of one. The rearrangement links TRBV28 to TRBJ1-2, with 12 nucleotides matching TRBD1. CDR1 and CDR2 from the germline V gene are MDHEN and SYDVKM. This CDR3 comprises 17 residues. V lost 6 bases and J lost 7; bases outside the gene matches: 15. DNA of the CDR3: TGTGCCAGCAGCAAAACTCCCTGGGGGACAGGGGGCTTTGGCTACACCTTC. As protein: CASSKTPWGTGGFGYTF.

This chain connects TRBV6-5 to TRBJ1-2; a possible D gene is TRBD1 (5 bases). V was cut by 8 bases and J by 4 bases, with 20 bases left in between. There are 15 residues in the CDR3. The germline gives CDR1 MNHEY, CDR2 SVGAGI. The CDR3 bases are TGTGCCAGCGGGCTTAAGACAGAGAAAATCTATGGCTACACCTTC. It is translated as CASGLKTEKIYGYTF.

V usage is TRBV28 and J usage is TRBJ2-5, with 8 nucleotides matching TRBD2. V was clipped by 6 bases and J by 0 bases; unmatched bases: 27. This CDR3 region has 22 residues. Germline values: CDR1 MDHEN, CDR2 SYDVKM. The DNA of the CDR3 is TGTGCCAGCAGCCGGGACCCCGATTCAGGACTAGCAGACTACCCGTACCAAGAGACCCAGTACTTC. As protein: CASSRDPDSGLADYPYQETQYF.

The chain carries TRBV23-1 and TRBJ1-2; D possibly corresponds to TRBD1 (6 bases). TRBV23-1 counts as an open reading frame of uncertain function. The CDR3 runs 15 residues. Between the trimmed V and J ends, which lost 3 bases and 4 bases, there was a span of 15 bases. CDR3 bases: TGCGCCAGCAGTCAGGCCCAGGGGACTACCTATGGCTACACCTTC. This translates into CASSQAQGTTYGYTF.